Presented here are 32 T cell receptor beta chains from one specimen sequenced in a study of tissue T cells after allogeneic stem cell transplantation. Assay: immunoSEQ multiplex PCR; the TCRdb copy retains only in-frame clones and omits some. Of 5,500 to 8,000 clones listed, about 45% are singletons. Indicated time point: mouse harvest day 7 after allogeneic transplant. Tail vein injection delivered 10^7 T-cell-depleted bone marrow cells and 10^6 splenic CD5+ T cells. The specimen sequenced was lymph node tissue. The origin of the receptors is a female BALB/c mouse given C57BL/6 T cells with graft-versus-host disease after an allogeneic hematopoietic cell transplant.

Regarding this clone: Mouse gene names and germline throughout. Read coverage stops 1 residue before the CDR3 terminus; the germline J gene supplies the remainder. The chain has TRBV4 and TRBJ1-6; no clear D. TRBJ1-6 is noted as an ORF with a role that remains uncertain. Germline CDR1 is LGHDT and CDR2 is YNNKQL (reference sequence). Trimming removed 4 bases from V and 0 bases from J, with 4 bases in between. The CDR3 is made up of 14 amino acids. The CDR3 here is CASSFYSYNSPLYF. Incomplete CDR3 DNA: TGTGCCAGCAGCTTTTATTCCTATAATTCGCCCCTCTAC.

Remarks on this clone: Mouse names are used for the genes. The read falls 1 residue short of the CDR3 end, and the missing part is taken from the germline J gene. This chain joins TRBV26 and TRBJ2-2; 7 bases fit TRBD1. The junction had 3 bases not matched to a gene; V was cut back by 6 bases and J by 2 bases. Germline values: CDR1 KGHPV, CDR2 FQNQEV (reference sequence). The CDR3 runs to 14 residues. CDR3 protein: CASSRGQNTGQLYF. The CDR3 DNA, read in part, is TGTGCCAGCAGCCGGGGACAGAACACCGGGCAGCTCTAC.

Regarding this clone: Gene labels here are mouse ones. Sequencing ends 1 residue short of the CDR3 end; the germline J gene provides the rest. The chain has TRBV15 and TRBJ1-3; a possible D gene is TRBD1 (5 bases). Trimming took off 3 bases at V and 2 bases at J, with 5 bases between the two ends. This CDR3 has 13 residues. The V gene's germline CDR1 is SGHND and CDR2 FRSKSL. CDR3 region: CASSLGAGNTLYF. The part of the CDR3 DNA that was read is TGTGCCAGCAGTTTGGGGGCTGGAAATACGCTCTAT.

About this clone itself: Mouse names are used for the genes. The read halts 1 residue ahead of the CDR3 end, with the missing end drawn from the germline J gene. The V and J genes are TRBV23 and TRBJ1-4. The germline gives CDR1 KGHTA, CDR2 FQNQQP. This CDR3 comprises 16 residues. The CDR3 spells CSSSQSISVSNERLFF. The DNA read from the CDR3 is TGCTCCAGCAGTCAATCGATTTCGGTTTCCAACGAAAGATTATTT. Variable domain in full (rest from reference TRBV23 and TRBJ1-4): DAAVTQKPRYLIKMKGQEAEMKCIPEKGHTAVFWYQQKQSKELKFLIYFQNQQPLDQIDMVKERFSAVCPSSSLCSLGIRTCEAEDSALYLCSSSQSISVSNERLFFGHGTKLSVL.

This clone was detected only a few times. Gene names and germline match the mouse. The sequence runs out 1 residue before the end of the CDR3; the remainder is reconstructed from the germline J gene. The V call is TRBV19, the J call TRBJ1-3, with a tentative D call TRBD1 (5 bases). The CDR3 has 14 residues. The ends were cut back, 6 bases at V and 2 bases at J, with 12 bases in the middle. Germline V lookup: CDR1 FNHDT, CDR2 SITEND (reference sequence). The CDR3 DNA, read in part, is TGTGCCAGCACCCCCATAGGGGCTGGAAATACGCTCTAT. Its protein is CASTPIGAGNTLY. The complete CDR3 protein is CASTPIGAGNTLYF.

Judged by abundance, this clone is large. Gene names denote mouse genes. The read ends 1 residue shy of where the CDR3 ends; the end is completed using the germline J gene. At the DNA level, this CDR3 is encoded by other sequences in the same sample as well. The genes are TRBV5 and TRBJ2-7; possible D gene TRBD2, 6 bases. The length of the CDR3 is 13 residues. Germline values: CDR1 LGHNA, CDR2 YNLKQL (reference sequence). V was pared by 4 bases and J by 4 bases, with 11 bases between. Partial CDR3 DNA: TGTGCCAGCAGCCCCCGCGGGGGGTATGAACAGTAC. This encodes CASSPRGGYEQY. The full CDR3 protein reads CASSPRGGYEQYF.

The table lists this clone with a few counts. Gene names are the mouse ones. The read halts 1 residue ahead of the CDR3 end, with the missing end drawn from the germline J gene. This chain uses TRBV23 with TRBJ2-7; no check of the table's D call, TRBD2, against the DNA was made. CDR1 and CDR2 (germline): KGHTA, FQNQQP. The CDR3 loop spans 13 amino acids. Partial CDR3 DNA: TGCTCCAGCAGTAGGGACTGGGTCTATGAACAGTAC. Amino acids: CSSSRDWVYEQY. The whole CDR3 reads CSSSRDWVYEQYF. Together with reference TRBV23 and TRBJ2-7, the CDR3 gives the full variable domain: DAAVTQKPRYLIKMKGQEAEMKCIPEKGHTAVFWYQQKQSKELKFLIYFQNQQPLDQIDMVKERFSAVCPSSSLCSLGIRTCEAEDSALYLCSSSRDWVYEQYFGPGTRLTVL.

Comment on this clone: Genes here carry mouse names. The read ends 1 residue before the CDR3 terminus; that terminus is restored from the germline J gene. The chain employs TRBV23 and TRBJ2-3; the table calls TRBD1, which could not be checked here. Germline loops: CDR1 KGHTA, CDR2 FQNQQP. The CDR3 sequence is 14 residues long. The CDR3 sequence is CSSSRPGSAETLYF. Partial CDR3 DNA: TGCTCCAGCAGTCGGCCAGGGAGTGCAGAAACGCTGTAT.

To note about this clone: Each gene name is a mouse one. The read terminates 1 residue before the CDR3 end, so the remaining end is supplied by the germline J gene. The genes are TRBV26 and TRBJ2-7, with TRBD2 matching 11 bases. The V gene end was trimmed by 3 bases and the J gene end by 4 bases; junction bases not matched to a gene: 2. The CDR3 is 14 amino acids. CDR1 and CDR2 from the germline V gene are KGHPV and FQNQEV (reference sequence). This CDR3 is CASSLWTGGYEQYF. The part of the CDR3 DNA that was read is TGTGCCAGCAGTCTCTGGACTGGGGGGTATGAACAGTAC. The entire variable domain, with the rest obtained from reference TRBV26 and TRBJ2-7, is as follows: NSKVIQTPRYLVKGQGQKAKMRCIPEKGHPVVFWYQQNKNNEFKFLINFQNQEVLQQIDMTEKRFSAECPSNSPCSLEIQSSEAGDSALYLCASSLWTGGYEQYFGPGTRLTVL.

Concerning this clone itself: The genes and germline here are from mouse. The read finishes 1 residue shy of the CDR3 end, and the germline J gene is used to complete it. The chain has TRBV26 and TRBJ1-4, with D possibly being TRBD1 (5 bases). CDR3 length: 14 residues. The V gene lost 3 bases and the J gene lost 2 bases, with 7 bases spanning the gap. Per germline, CDR1 KGHPV and CDR2 FQNQEV (reference sequence). This chain's CDR3 is CASSLPGSNERLFF. CDR3 DNA (partial): TGTGCCAGCAGTCTACCAGGGTCCAACGAAAGATTATTT.

In its sample, this clone was seen a few times. Gene names are the mouse ones. From the germline J gene comes the end of the CDR3, since the read stops 1 residue before it. V usage is TRBV26 and J usage is TRBJ2-7, with 9 bases aligning to TRBD2. V shed 2 bases and J 3 bases; nucleotides not matched to a gene: 2. CDR1 is KGHPV and CDR2 is FQNQEV in the germline V gene (reference sequence). CDR3 length: 14 residues. Partial CDR3 DNA: TGTGCCAGCAGTCTGAGGACTGGGGTCTATGAACAGTAC. Protein: CASSLRTGVYEQY. The full-length CDR3 reads as CASSLRTGVYEQYF.

A word on this clone: Germline and genes: mouse. The CDR3 is cut off 1 residue early in the read; its end comes from the germline J gene. The rearrangement uses TRBV26 and TRBJ2-1, with TRBD1 matching 7 bases. Germline-derived CDR1 and CDR2 are KGHPV and FQNQEV (reference sequence). The CDR3 is 13 residues long. With 3 bases clipped from V and 7 bases from J, the junction kept 3 bases outside the gene matches. CDR3 DNA, as far as it was read: TGTGCCAGCAGTCTTACAGGGGTCGCTGAGCAGTTC. Amino acids: CASSLTGVAEQF. From start to end, the CDR3 is CASSLTGVAEQFF.

This clone was seen more than once but under ten times. Germline and genes here are mouse. CDR3 protein: CASSLAQNSDYTF. CDR3 DNA (partial): TGTGCCAGCAGCTTAGCGCAGAACTCCGACTACACC. This chain links TRBV3 with TRBJ1-2; D gene unclear. Read data end 1 residue before the CDR3 end; the end is taken from the germline J gene. The germline V and J ends were trimmed by 0 bases and 2 bases, with 4 bases remaining between them. Germline CDR1 SNHLY, CDR2 FYNGKV (reference sequence). The CDR3 spans 13 residues.

Notes on this clone: Any gene name here is a mouse gene name. The read terminates 1 residue ahead of where the CDR3 ends, so the germline J gene completes it. This specimen includes other DNA sequences encoding the same CDR3. This rearrangement joins TRBV26 to TRBJ1-1, with TRBD1 identical over 11 bases. CDR1 and CDR2 from the germline V gene are KGHPV and FQNQEV (reference sequence). V dropped 4 bases and J dropped 4; count of bases not matched to a gene: 2. The CDR3 totals 14 residues. The CDR3 region is CASSPGTGGTEVFF. The DNA read from the CDR3 is TGTGCCAGCAGTCCCGGGACAGGGGGCACAGAAGTCTTC.

Comment on this clone: Gene names denote mouse genes. The read ends 1 residue before the CDR3 terminus; that terminus is restored from the germline J gene. The chain carries TRBV26 and TRBJ1-3, with D tentatively TRBD1 (5 bases). This CDR3 comprises 15 residues. The germline V gene has CDR1 KGHPV and CDR2 FQNQEV (reference sequence). Between the trimmed V and J ends, which lost 2 bases and 2 bases, there was a span of 10 bases. The DNA read from the CDR3 is TGTGCCAGCAGTCTGGAGGGGAACGCTGGAAATACGCTCTAT. Amino acid sequence: CASSLEGNAGNTLY. The CDR3 in its entirety is CASSLEGNAGNTLYF.

Worth noting for this clone: The gene symbols are mouse symbols. The sequence runs out 1 residue before the end of the CDR3; the remainder is reconstructed from the germline J gene. This sequence joins TRBV26 and TRBJ2-5; D call uncertain. CDR3 size: 13 residues. Between the trimmed V and J ends, which lost 2 bases and 2 bases, there was a span of 5 bases. In germline, CDR1 is KGHPV, CDR2 FQNQEV (reference sequence). The CDR3 loop reads CASSLGSQDTQYF. CDR3 bases read: TGTGCCAGCAGTCTGGGGTCCCAAGACACCCAGTAC.

Turning to this clone: Gene names follow the mouse nomenclature. Read sequence stops 1 residue before the CDR3 end, and the germline J gene provides the missing end. The genes are TRBV2 and TRBJ1-2, with 10 bases aligning to TRBD1. Losses at the gene ends were 3 bases for V and 3 bases for J; bases not matched to a gene: 1. The CDR3 loop spans 14 amino acids. CDR1 LGHNA and CDR2 YSYQKL come from the germline V gene. This CDR3 is CASSHGQGDSDYTF. CDR3 DNA (partial): TGTGCCAGCAGCCACGGACAGGGGGACTCCGACTACACC.

A few counts support this clone. The listed genes are named as in mouse. The CDR3 end is not reached by the read, which stops 1 residue before it; the germline J gene fills it in. The V and J genes are TRBV24 and TRBJ2-1, with 10 bases fitting TRBD1. The CDR3 runs to 17 residues. V dropped 2 bases and J dropped 6; count of bases not matched to a gene: 10. Looked up from germline, CDR1 is KGHTA and CDR2 is FRNEEI. The CDR3 region is CASSLGRDRGRIAEQFF. Incomplete CDR3 DNA: TGTGCCAGCAGTCTGGGACGAGACAGGGGGCGCATTGCTGAGCAGTTC.

This clone was seen only a few times. Germline and genes here are mouse. The read ends 1 residue shy of where the CDR3 ends; the end is completed using the germline J gene. This chain connects TRBV26 to TRBJ1-3; D might be TRBD1 (5 bases). Deletions cut 4 bases from V and 0 bases from J, with 7 bases between. From germline, CDR1 is KGHPV and CDR2 FQNQEV (reference sequence). The CDR3 length is 14 residues. Here the CDR3 reads CASSRGGSGNTLYF. CDR3 bases read: TGTGCCAGCAGTCGGGGGGGTTCTGGAAATACGCTCTAT.

Concerning this clone itself: Germline and genes: mouse. Coverage ceases 1 residue before the CDR3 finishes, and the germline J gene fills in the end. V gene TRBV3 combines with J gene TRBJ2-1, with TRBD2 matching 9 bases. The CDR3 spans 14 residues. The germline CDR1 and CDR2 sequences are SNHLY and FYNGKV (reference sequence). The junction had 2 bases not matched to a gene; V was cut back by 5 bases and J by 3 bases. CDR3 amino acids: CASSRLGVYAEQFF. The covered CDR3 bases are TGTGCCAGCAGCCGACTGGGGGTCTATGCTGAGCAGTTC.

Only a few counts were recorded for this clone. Mouse gene names and germline throughout. With the read ending 1 residue before the CDR3 end, the germline J gene is used to fill in that end. The chain employs TRBV1 and TRBJ1-3; no clear D gene. The CDR3 is 12 residues long. The germline CDR1 and CDR2 sequences are NSQYPW and LRSPGD (reference sequence). V dropped 3 bases and J dropped 7 bases, with 7 bases sitting between them. The covered CDR3 bases are TGCACCTGCAGTGCCCCCCTCAATACGCTCTAT. This translates into CTCSAPLNTLY. Given in full, the CDR3 is CTCSAPLNTLYF.

Concerning this clone itself: Here the gene names and germline are mouse. The read comes to an end 1 residue before the CDR3 does, leaving the germline J gene to fill in the end. This sequence joins TRBV29 and TRBJ1-4; a weak D match, TRBD1 (6 bases). Trimming took off 1 base at V and 4 bases at J, with 10 bases between the two ends. This CDR3 is built from 15 residues. Germline V CDR1 and CDR2: MSHET, SYDVDS. The CDR3 here is CASSLFRDINERLFF. The DNA read from the CDR3 is TGTGCTAGCAGTTTATTCCGGGACATCAACGAAAGATTATTT.

In regard to this clone: The gene symbols are mouse symbols. The read comes to an end 1 residue before the CDR3 does, leaving the germline J gene to fill in the end. The J gene is TRBJ1-1, the V gene TRBV16, with a weak D call TRBD1 (5 bases). Germline CDR1 is SGHSA and CDR2 is FRNQAP. The CDR3 runs 11 residues. V gave up 1 base and J gave up 11 bases, with 8 bases separating them. CDR3 DNA, as far as it was read: TGTGCAAGCAGCTTAGCGGGGGTGGTCTTC. The encoded protein is CASSLAGVVF. The whole CDR3 region reads CASSLAGVVFF.

On this clone: Mouse gene names apply. Read data end 1 residue before the CDR3 end; the end is taken from the germline J gene. The chain carries TRBV4 and TRBJ2-4; D uncertain. Per germline, CDR1 LGHDT and CDR2 YNNKQL (reference sequence). Trimming pared 3 bases from V and 3 bases from J, leaving 4 bases between. The CDR3 covers 12 residues. The sequenced CDR3 bases are TGTGCCAGCAGCTATCCCCAAAACACCTTGTAC. Amino acid sequence: CASSYPQNTLY. The whole CDR3 is CASSYPQNTLYF.

This clone is a singleton in its sample. The genes are named according to mouse. The CDR3 extends 1 residue past the end of the read, so its final part is completed from the germline J gene. V and J are TRBV1 and TRBJ1-1; no reliable D call. Trimming left V 4 bases short and J 1 base short, with 1 base between. The germline CDR1 and CDR2 sequences are NSQYPW and LRSPGD (reference sequence). The CDR3 has 11 amino acids. The CDR3 is CTCSVNTEVFF. Partial CDR3 DNA: TGCACCTGCAGTGTAAACACAGAAGTCTTC. Full variable domain (outside the CDR3, taken from reference TRBV1 and TRBJ1-1): VTLLEQNPRWRLVPRGQAVNLRCILKNSQYPWMSWYQQDLQKQLQWLFTLRSPGDKEVKSLPGADYLATRVTDTELRLQVANMSQGRTLYCTCSVNTEVFFGKGTRLTVV.

This clone is deemed medium-sized. Any gene name here is a mouse gene name. Incomplete CDR3 DNA: TGTGCAAGCAGAGGGACAAATAACAACCAGGCTCCGCTT. It is translated as CASRGTNNNQAPL. The full-length CDR3 reads as CASRGTNNNQAPLF. The V gene is TRBV16, the J gene TRBJ1-5; D perhaps matches TRBD1 (6 bases). The sequence runs out 1 residue before the end of the CDR3; the remainder is reconstructed from the germline J gene. Trimming took off 6 bases at V and 0 bases at J, with 9 bases between the two ends. The CDR3 runs 14 residues. CDR1 and CDR2 from the germline V gene are SGHSA and FRNQAP.

Worth noting for this clone: Gene names are mouse gene names. The read stops 1 residue short of the end of the CDR3; the missing end is completed from the germline J gene. The chain combines TRBV26 with TRBJ2-4, with D perhaps matching TRBD2 (5 bases). Germline values: CDR1 KGHPV, CDR2 FQNQEV (reference sequence). This CDR3 is built from 13 residues. V was pared by 7 bases and J by 0 bases, with 8 bases between. The CDR3: CASTGYSQNTLYF. CDR3 DNA (partial): TGTGCCAGCACTGGGTATAGTCAAAACACCTTGTAC.

As regards this clone: Mouse germline and gene names are used. The observed sequence ends 1 residue before the CDR3 terminus, with the missing tail filled in from the germline J gene. This chain joins TRBV3 and TRBJ1-2, with 7 positions matching TRBD1. The length of the CDR3 is 12 residues. The V and J ends lost 5 bases and 4 bases, in that order; junction bases with no gene match: 1. Germline CDR1 reads SNHLY; CDR2 reads FYNGKV (reference sequence). The CDR3 protein is CASSTGVSDYTF. The sequenced CDR3 bases are TGTGCCAGCAGCACAGGGGTCTCCGACTACACC.

This clone occurred a few times. Gene names are mouse gene names. The read ends 1 residue shy of where the CDR3 ends; the end is completed using the germline J gene. The chain carries TRBV26 and TRBJ2-5; D is possibly TRBD1 or TRBD2 (5 bases each). The length of the CDR3 is 13 residues. V was cut by 4 bases and J by 2 bases, with 7 bases left in between. Per germline, CDR1 KGHPV and CDR2 FQNQEV (reference sequence). CDR3 sequence reads: CASSRGSQDTQYF. The part of the CDR3 DNA that was read is TGTGCCAGCAGTCGGGGCAGCCAAGACACCCAGTAC.

Turning to this clone: Mouse germline and gene names are used. The CDR3 extends 1 residue past the end of the read, so its final part is completed from the germline J gene. The chain couples TRBV26 to TRBJ2-1; 12 positions agree with TRBD1. Germline V CDR1 and CDR2: KGHPV, FQNQEV (reference sequence). The CDR3 spans 16 residues. After removal of 6 bases from V and 3 bases from J, the junction contained 6 bases not matched to a gene. The CDR3 DNA, read in part, is TGTGCCAGCAGCCGGGACAGGGGGCGGGGCTATGCTGAGCAGTTC. Protein product: CASSRDRGRGYAEQF. The whole CDR3 protein reads CASSRDRGRGYAEQFF.

In regard to this clone: Mouse gene names and germline throughout. The CDR3 end falls 1 residue outside the read, so it is completed with the germline J gene. The chain is built from TRBV16 and TRBJ2-5, with TRBD1 matching over 9 bases. Germline V gives CDR1 SGHSA, CDR2 FRNQAP. This CDR3 spans 14 amino acids. Germline trimming cut 3 bases from V and 6 bases from J; bases unmatched to any gene: 4. The CDR3 reads CASSFGTGRDTQYF. Incomplete CDR3 DNA: TGTGCAAGCAGCTTCGGGACAGGGCGGGACACCCAGTAC.

Worth noting for this clone: Mouse germline and gene names are used. The read ends 1 residue early relative to the CDR3; the germline J gene fills the gap. This sample also contains other DNA sequences that code for the same CDR3. This chain uses TRBV26 with TRBJ2-3; D is unresolved. Per the germline V gene, CDR1 is KGHPV and CDR2 is FQNQEV (reference sequence). V was pared by 4 bases and J by 0 bases, with 2 bases between. The CDR3 runs to 12 residues. The sequenced part of the CDR3 DNA is TGTGCCAGCAGTCAGAGTGCAGAAACGCTGTAT. Protein sequence: CASSQSAETLY. In full, the CDR3 reads CASSQSAETLYF.